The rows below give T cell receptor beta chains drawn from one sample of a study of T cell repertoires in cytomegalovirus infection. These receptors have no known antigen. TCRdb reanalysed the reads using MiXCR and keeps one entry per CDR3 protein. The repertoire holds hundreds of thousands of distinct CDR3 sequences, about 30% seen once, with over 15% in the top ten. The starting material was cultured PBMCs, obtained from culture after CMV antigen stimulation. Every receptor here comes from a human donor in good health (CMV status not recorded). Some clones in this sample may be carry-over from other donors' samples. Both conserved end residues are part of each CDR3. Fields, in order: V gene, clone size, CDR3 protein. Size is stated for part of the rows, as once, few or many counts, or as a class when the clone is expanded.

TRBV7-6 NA CASSKDAKSGNTIYF
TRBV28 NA CASSFRLVGNEQFF
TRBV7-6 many CASSSWYEQYF
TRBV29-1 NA CSVGTAYTLNTEAFF
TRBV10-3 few CATLPGQGIRGEQYF
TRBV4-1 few CASSHTSRGRYGYTF
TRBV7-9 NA CASSRTGVYEQYF
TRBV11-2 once CASSLQASGPSSYEQYF
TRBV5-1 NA CASTPEIGADTQYF
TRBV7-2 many CASSEDRGSNQPQHF
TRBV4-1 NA CASSHDRQQYF
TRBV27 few CASSLSRSPLTEAFF
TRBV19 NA CASSRSPSTLAGVSYEQYF
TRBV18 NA CASSLGLVGEMGLHEQYF
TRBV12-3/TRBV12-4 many CASSLGGSAEAFF
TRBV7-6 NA CASSPGWNGELFF
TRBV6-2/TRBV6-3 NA CASSYLVDYGYNF
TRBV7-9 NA CASSFQGPNQPQHF
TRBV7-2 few CASRKMLQETQYF
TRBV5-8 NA CASIKFGSNQPQHF
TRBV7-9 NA CASEEGRLNYGYTF
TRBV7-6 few CASSLGWGVGGNEQFF
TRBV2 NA CASSVDRDSDTQYF
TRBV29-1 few CSVDLTGQETQYF
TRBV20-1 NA CSARFSRGYGYTF
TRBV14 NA CASSQDRLSSYNSPLHF
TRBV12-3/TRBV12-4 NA CASSVTGLAAFF
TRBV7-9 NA CASSLGGGGRYNEQFF
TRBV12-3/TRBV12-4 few CASSFSATGSYEQYF
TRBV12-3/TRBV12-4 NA CASRPNDRYEQYF
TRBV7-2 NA CASRSPGLAGNTGELFF
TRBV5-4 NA CASSLLPQPSGELFF
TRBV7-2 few CASSSSGSEETQYF
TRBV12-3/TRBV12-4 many CASSWGNEQFF
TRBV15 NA CATSKPGQGGYNEQFF
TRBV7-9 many CASSDSGSGQNGSPLHF
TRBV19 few CASSTRGTDTQYF
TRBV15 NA CATSSDREQGYGYTF
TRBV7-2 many CASSLAGRNEQFF
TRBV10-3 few CAIGGLGAQETQYF
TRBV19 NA CASMGRGYTGNTIYF
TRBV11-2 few CASRRTPGLAEQYF
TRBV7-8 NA CASSLVLQARLPQYF
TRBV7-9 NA CASSLVHLDTQYF
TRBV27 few CASSFNLLSSYNSPLHF
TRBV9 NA CASSGLVLSTDTQYF
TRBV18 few CASSTDLGNEQFF
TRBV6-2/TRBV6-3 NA CASLGQGASRRHEQFF
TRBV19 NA CASSDRQGGNIQYF
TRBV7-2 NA CASSRQGGLEAFF
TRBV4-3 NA CASSQDTGGLGYTF
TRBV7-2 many CASSLHLGNYGYTF
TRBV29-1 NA CSARRSVSYEQYF
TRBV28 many CASTGFGQPQHF
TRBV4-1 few CASSHALNTEAFF
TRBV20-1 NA CSARGGNQRFGTDTQYF
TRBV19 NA CATTDARYNEQFF